These 27 T cell receptor beta chains share one sample of origin, sequenced in a study of blood T cells in healthy people across ages. A J-beta primer mix and a sample-barcoded 5' primer were used in a second PCR of roughly 6 to 12 cycles. TCRdb reprocessed the 5' RACE reads via MiXCR and lists one record per CDR3 protein. The repertoire has some 860,000 distinct CDR3 sequences, around three fifths of them found once; the top ten carry roughly 24%. Material: blood. The receptors stem from a man in his forties in good health.

This clonotype was seen a handful of times. The CDR3 loop is CASSQDADPGTGRTGELFF. The DNA of the CDR3 is TGTGCCAGCAGCCAAGATGCTGATCCGGGGACAGGGAGAACCGGGGAGCTGTTTTTT. This sequence joins TRBV14 and TRBJ2-2, with TRBD1 identical over 9 bases. The J segment lost 5 bases and the V segment lost 0 bases, leaving 13 bases of the junction unmatched. The CDR3 is made up of 19 amino acids. CDR1 and CDR2 (germline): SGHDN, FVKESK.

This clonotype was detected a few times. The CDR3 loop reads CASSLASSGRGNEKLFF. DNA of the CDR3: TGTGCCAGCAGTTTAGCGTCGTCGGGGAGGGGCAATGAAAAACTGTTTTTT. V is TRBV12-3 or TRBV12-4 and J is TRBJ1-4; D is perhaps TRBD1 (5 bases). The CDR3 is 17 amino acids. V gave up 0 bases and J gave up 5 bases, with 16 bases separating them.

This clonotype has a count of ten or more. This sequence joins TRBV14 and TRBJ1-2; D call uncertain. Germline CDR1 and CDR2: SGHDN and FVKESK. This CDR3 is 13 amino acids long. V lost 0 bases, J lost 4 bases, and 6 bases lay in between. The CDR3 spells CASSQDYSYGYTF. The CDR3 coding sequence is TGTGCCAGCAGCCAAGATTACAGCTATGGCTACACCTTC.

The chain uses TRBV10-3 and TRBJ2-7; D is unclear. The CDR3 consists of 14 residues. V was cut by 2 bases and J by 1 base, with 9 bases left in between. The germline V gene has CDR1 ENHRY and CDR2 SYGVKD. The CDR3 region is CAISEELGSYEQYF. The CDR3 DNA reads as TGTGCCATCAGTGAGGAGTTAGGTTCCTACGAGCAGTACTTC.

This clonotype was found a few times. The CDR3 sequence: CSAFGQGTDTQYF. For the CDR3, the DNA is TGCAGCGCCTTCGGACAGGGAACAGATACGCAGTATTTT. J is TRBJ2-3 and V is TRBV29-1, with 8 positions matching TRBD1. Looked up from germline, CDR1 is SQVTM and CDR2 is ANQGSEA. The trim removed 7 bases at V and 3 bases at J, leaving 6 bases unmatched. The CDR3 is 13 amino acids.

V usage is TRBV6-1 and J usage is TRBJ1-2; the D is unclear. This CDR3 contains 17 residues. Germline CDR1 MNHNS, CDR2 SASEGT. Trimming pared 4 bases from V and 0 bases from J, leaving 18 bases between. CDR3 bases: TGTGCCAGCAGTGGGCGAACTGGGTATGCCTCTAACTATGGCTACACCTTC. Its protein is CASSGRTGYASNYGYTF.

This clonotype was seen a few times. V is TRBV12-3 or TRBV12-4 and J is TRBJ1-4; a weak D match, TRBD1 (5 bases). CDR3 size: 14 residues. The V gene lost 5 bases and the J gene lost 3 bases, with 10 bases spanning the gap. The CDR3 region is CASSKTDSNEKLFF. The CDR3 coding sequence is TGTGCCAGCAGTAAGACAGACTCTAATGAAAAACTGTTTTTT.

The chain has TRBV29-1 and TRBJ2-5; maybe TRBD1 (6 bases). Near its end, the DNA agrees better with TRBJ2-7, so the J call may be wrong. The CDR3 runs to 20 residues. From germline, CDR1 is SQVTM and CDR2 ANQGSEA. The CDR3 sequence is CSVGWFPLTGTSVVVYEQYF. DNA of the CDR3: TGCAGCGTTGGGTGGTTCCCGCTTACCGGGACATCGGTGGTGGTTTACGAGCAGTACTTC.

This clonotype has only one observation. The V call is TRBV27, the J call TRBJ1-2; 12 positions agree with TRBD1. From germline, CDR1 is MNHEY and CDR2 SMNVEV (reference sequence). CDR3 size: 16 residues. V was clipped by 4 bases and J by 8 bases; unmatched bases: 11. This CDR3 is CASSSEMGQGARGYTF. CDR3 DNA sequence: TGTGCCAGCAGTTCAGAAATGGGACAGGGGGCGAGGGGCTACACCTTC.

The rearrangement uses TRBV5-6 and TRBJ1-2; TRBD1 matches 8 bases. The length of the CDR3 is 16 residues. Germline-derived CDR1 and CDR2 are SGHDT and YYEEEE. Losses at the gene ends were 0 bases for V and 2 bases for J; bases not matched to a gene: 6. The CDR3 DNA follows: TGTGCCAGCAGCTTGGACAGGACAGGGAAGAACTATGGCTACACCTTC. Translated, it gives CASSLDRTGKNYGYTF.

A few counts support this clonotype. The chain has TRBV5-6 and TRBJ2-1; the match to TRBD2 covers 7 bases. V was pared by 3 bases and J by 0 bases, with 3 bases of the junction left unmatched. The CDR3 covers 15 residues. Germline CDR1 and CDR2: SGHDT and YYEEEE. CDR3 coding DNA: TGTGCCAGCAGCTCTAGGACTAGCTCCTACAATGAGCAGTTCTTC. Its translation is CASSSRTSSYNEQFF.

The chain is built from TRBV27 and TRBJ2-3; 10 bases agree with TRBD1. Trimming took 0 bases from V and 14 from J; bases not matched to a gene: 5. The germline gives CDR1 MNHEY, CDR2 SMNVEV (reference sequence). The CDR3 has 13 residues. In DNA, the CDR3 is TGTGCCAGCAGTTTATCCGGCCGGGACAGGGGGTATTTT. It translates to CASSLSGRDRGYF.

The table lists this clonotype with a few counts. The rearrangement joins TRBV25-1 to TRBJ2-7, with 7 positions matching TRBD2. The J call may be wrong; the DNA end is better matched by TRBJ2-4. The CDR3 covers 15 residues. Germline V gene data show CDR1 as MGHDK and CDR2 as SYGVNS. CDR3 nucleotides: TGTGCCAGCTCCCAAGGGAGGGGTAGTAAGCACATTCAGTACTTC. It is translated as CASSQGRGSKHIQYF.

The chain couples TRBV27 to TRBJ2-5; D is possibly TRBD1 (7 bases). V lost 6 bases to trimming and J lost 11 bases, with 25 bases between them. This CDR3 region has 15 residues. Looked up from germline, CDR1 is MNHEY and CDR2 is SMNVEV (reference sequence). The CDR3 region is CASRLTGARGNEQYF. The CDR3 nucleotides read TGTGCCAGCAGACTTACAGGGGCGCGGGGCAATGAGCAGTACTTC.

The chain links TRBV12-3 or TRBV12-4 to TRBJ2-3; D is undetermined. Trimming stripped 2 bases from V and 7 bases from J, with 10 bases between. This CDR3 region has 13 residues. CDR3 sequence (DNA): TGTGCCAGCAGTTTAATAGATTTCAATACGCAGTATTTT. This translates into CASSLIDFNTQYF.

The genes are TRBV28 and TRBJ2-2; 12 bases fit TRBD2. V lost 5 bases, J lost 6 bases, and 10 bases stayed unmatched. Germline V gene sequence: CDR1 MDHEN, CDR2 SYDVKM. CDR3 size: 17 residues. CDR3 residues: CASSRVSSGRASGELFF. Here the CDR3 DNA reads TGTGCCAGCAGTCGCGTCTCTAGCGGGAGGGCCTCCGGGGAGCTGTTTTTT.

The chain recombines TRBV12-3 or TRBV12-4 with TRBJ2-3; D uncertain. This CDR3 has 14 residues. V gave up 3 bases and J gave up 3 bases, with 10 bases separating them. CDR3 sequence: CASSFSRNTDTQYF. The DNA for the CDR3 is TGTGCCAGCAGTTTCTCCCGCAATACAGATACGCAGTATTTT.

This clonotype occurred a few times. The rearrangement links TRBV6-5 to TRBJ2-3; 9 bases line up with TRBD2. Losses at the gene ends were 2 bases for V and 2 bases for J; bases not matched to a gene: 5. The CDR3 loop spans 16 amino acids. Germline CDR1 MNHEY, CDR2 SVGAGI. CDR3 in amino acids: CASSYTGLALTDTQYF. CDR3 nucleotide sequence: TGTGCCAGCAGTTACACGGGACTAGCCCTCACAGATACGCAGTATTTT.

V usage is TRBV28 and J usage is TRBJ2-7; 10 nucleotides line up with TRBD1. The J segment lost 6 bases and the V segment lost 4 bases, leaving 9 bases of the junction unmatched. Germline lookup yields CDR1 MDHEN and CDR2 SYDVKM. The CDR3 extends over 15 amino acids. Here the CDR3 DNA reads TGTGCCAGCAGTTCCCCGGGACAGGGGATCGGCGAGCAGTACTTC. Translation: CASSSPGQGIGEQYF.

This chain connects TRBV7-8 to TRBJ2-4, with a tentative D call TRBD2 (5 bases). The J call may be wrong; the DNA end is better matched by TRBJ2-7. Germline CDR1 and CDR2: SGHVS and FQNEAQ. This CDR3 has 14 residues. The CDR3 loop is CASSLPGFVDEQYF. Here the CDR3 DNA reads TGTGCCAGCAGCTTACCGGGATTTGTCGACGAGCAGTACTTC.

There are many counts of this clonotype. The chain combines TRBV10-3 with TRBJ1-2, with D possibly being TRBD1 (6 bases). With 2 bases removed from V and 8 bases from J, the gap between germline ends came to 18 bases. This CDR3 comprises 15 residues. The germline V gene has CDR1 ENHRY and CDR2 SYGVKD. As DNA, the CDR3 is TGTGCCATCAGTGAGGAGGCAGGGGAACTAGCAGGCTACACCTTC. Encoded protein: CAISEEAGELAGYTF.

This clonotype was seen only once. The chain couples TRBV4-3 to TRBJ2-3, with D tentatively TRBD1 or TRBD2 (5 bases each). Germline CDR1 and CDR2: LGHNA and YSLEER. The CDR3 is 17 residues long. With 0 bases removed from V and 2 bases from J, the gap between germline ends came to 15 bases. The DNA of the CDR3 is TGCGCCAGCAGCCAAGACGGACTGGCAGGGCCCACAGATACGCAGTATTTT. Translation gives CASSQDGLAGPTDTQYF.

V gene TRBV7-8 combines with J gene TRBJ2-5; D possibly corresponds to TRBD2 (6 bases). Trimming took 2 bases from V and 3 from J, leaving 16 bases between them. This CDR3 is 16 amino acids long. Germline CDR1 is SGHVS and CDR2 is FQNEAQ. CDR3: CASSLNSGATKETQYF. The CDR3 bases are TGTGCCAGCAGCTTAAATAGCGGAGCCACAAAAGAGACCCAGTACTTC.

The J gene is TRBJ2-1, the V gene TRBV29-1, with 8 bases matching TRBD1. CDR1 and CDR2 (germline): SQVTM, ANQGSEA. This CDR3 spans 16 amino acids. J was trimmed by 3 bases and V by 1 base; bases with no gene match: 8. DNA of the CDR3: TGCAGCGTTGAAGGCCACGGGACAGGCAACTACAATGAGCAGTTCTTC. It specifies CSVEGHGTGNYNEQFF.

The rearrangement uses TRBV6-2 or TRBV6-3 and TRBJ2-3; TRBD2 agrees at 7 bases. Germline CDR1 MNHEY, CDR2 SVGEGT. The CDR3 spans 15 residues. V was pared by 0 bases and J by 6 bases, with 6 bases of the junction left unmatched. CDR3 sequence reads: CASSYSAGDVDTQYF. The DNA for the CDR3 is TGTGCCAGCAGTTACTCGGCGGGAGATGTGGATACGCAGTATTTT.

The chain has TRBV20-1 and TRBJ2-5, with 8 bases matching TRBD2. CDR1 is DFQATT, CDR2 SNEGSKA, per germline (reference sequence). Trimming at V came to 3 bases and at J to 11 bases, leaving 14 bases not matched to a gene. CDR3 size: 14 residues. For the CDR3, the DNA is TGCAGTGCTAGTCCGGGGGGGCGAGAAACAAAGCAGTACTTC. It translates to CSASPGGRETKQYF.

The chain carries TRBV24-1 and TRBJ2-3; the match to TRBD2 covers 9 bases. The CDR3 spans 16 residues. Trimming cost V 4 bases and J 4 bases; bases outside gene matches: 8. Per germline, CDR1 KGHDR and CDR2 SFDVKD. This CDR3 reads CATSDISGSVADTQYF. For the CDR3, the DNA is TGTGCCACCAGTGACATTAGCGGGAGTGTCGCAGATACGCAGTATTTT.